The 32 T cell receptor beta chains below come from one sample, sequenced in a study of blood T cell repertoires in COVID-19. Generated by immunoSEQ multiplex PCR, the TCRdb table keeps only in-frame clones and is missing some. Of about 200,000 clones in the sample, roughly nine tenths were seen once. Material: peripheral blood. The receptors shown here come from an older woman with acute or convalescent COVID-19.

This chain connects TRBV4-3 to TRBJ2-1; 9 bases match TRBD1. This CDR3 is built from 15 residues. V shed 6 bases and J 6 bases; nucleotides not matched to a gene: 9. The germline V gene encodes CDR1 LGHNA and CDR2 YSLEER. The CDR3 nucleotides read TGCGCCAGCAGATATACAGGGGGCCCCGCCAATGAGCAGTTCTTC. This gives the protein CASRYTGGPANEQFF.

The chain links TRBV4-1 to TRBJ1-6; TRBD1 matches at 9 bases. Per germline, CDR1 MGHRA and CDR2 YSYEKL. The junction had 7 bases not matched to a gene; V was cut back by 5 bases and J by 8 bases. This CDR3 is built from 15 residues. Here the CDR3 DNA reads TGCGCCAGCAGCGGCCGGGACAGGGCGGATTCACCCCTCCACTTT. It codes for CASSGRDRADSPLHF.

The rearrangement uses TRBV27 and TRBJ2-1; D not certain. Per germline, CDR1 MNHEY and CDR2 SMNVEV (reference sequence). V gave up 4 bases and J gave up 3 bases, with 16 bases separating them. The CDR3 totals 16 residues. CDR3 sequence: CASSSAPDSNYNEQFF. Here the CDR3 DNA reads TGTGCCAGCAGTTCCGCCCCCGACTCCAACTACAATGAGCAGTTCTTC.

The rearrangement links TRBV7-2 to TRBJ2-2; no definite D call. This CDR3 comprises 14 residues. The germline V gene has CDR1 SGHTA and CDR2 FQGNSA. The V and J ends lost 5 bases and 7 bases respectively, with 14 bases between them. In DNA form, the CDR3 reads TGTGCCAGCAGCAGAGATCAGGCGAACGGGGAGCTGTTTTTT. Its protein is CASSRDQANGELFF.

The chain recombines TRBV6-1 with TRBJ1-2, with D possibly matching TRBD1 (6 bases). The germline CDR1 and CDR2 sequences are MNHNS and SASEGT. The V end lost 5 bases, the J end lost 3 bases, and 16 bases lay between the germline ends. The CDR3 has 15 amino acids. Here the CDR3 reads CASSSRGLRDYGYTF. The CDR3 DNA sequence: TGTGCCAGCAGTTCCAGGGGATTACGTGACTATGGCTACACCTTC.

CDR3 coding DNA: TGTGCCAGCAGCTTCCGGGACAGGGGTGAAAAACTGTTTTTT. It encodes CASSFRDRGEKLFF. V usage is TRBV7-2 and J usage is TRBJ1-4, with TRBD1 matching over 10 bases. CDR3 length equals 14 residues. CDR1 and CDR2 (germline): SGHTA, FQGNSA. J gave up 7 bases and V 3 bases, and 2 bases lay outside the gene matches. The whole variable domain, filled in from reference TRBV7-2 and TRBJ1-4, reads GAGVSQSPSNKVTEKGKDVELRCDPISGHTALYWYRQSLGQGLEFLIYFQGNSAPDKSGLPSDRFSAERTGGSVSTLTIQRTQQEDSAVYLCASSFRDRGEKLFFGSGTQLSVL.

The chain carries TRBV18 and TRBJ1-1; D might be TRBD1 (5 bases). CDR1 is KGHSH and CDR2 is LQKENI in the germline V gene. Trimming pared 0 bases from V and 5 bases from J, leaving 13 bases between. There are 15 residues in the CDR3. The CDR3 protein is CASSPPGGRETEAFF. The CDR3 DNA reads TGTGCCAGCTCACCACCGGGGGGTAGGGAGACTGAAGCTTTCTTT.

CDR3 protein: CASTLLIGSYNEQFF. The CDR3 bases are TGTGCCAGCACCTTACTCATCGGCTCCTACAATGAGCAGTTCTTC. The V call is TRBV5-4, the J call TRBJ2-1; D unresolved. The CDR3 loop spans 15 amino acids. Germline CDR1 is SGHNT and CDR2 is YYREEE (reference sequence). V was trimmed by 6 bases and J by 0 bases, leaving 13 bases between them.

This CDR3 reads CASSLGGQGHGYTF. CDR3 sequence (DNA): TGTGCCAGCAGTTTAGGGGGACAGGGTCATGGCTACACCTTC. This chain joins TRBV28 and TRBJ1-2; 9 bases fit TRBD1. This CDR3 spans 14 amino acids. Germline assignment: CDR1 MDHEN and CDR2 SYDVKM. The ends lost 2 bases at V and 6 bases at J; junction bases unmatched: 4.

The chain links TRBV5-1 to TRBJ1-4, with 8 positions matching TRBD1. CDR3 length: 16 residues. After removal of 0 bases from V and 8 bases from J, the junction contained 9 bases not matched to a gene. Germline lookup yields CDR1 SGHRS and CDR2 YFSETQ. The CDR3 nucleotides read TGCGCCAGCAGCTTGGCAAGCCCAGGGGGCTGGGAAAAACTGTTTTTT. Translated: CASSLASPGGWEKLFF.

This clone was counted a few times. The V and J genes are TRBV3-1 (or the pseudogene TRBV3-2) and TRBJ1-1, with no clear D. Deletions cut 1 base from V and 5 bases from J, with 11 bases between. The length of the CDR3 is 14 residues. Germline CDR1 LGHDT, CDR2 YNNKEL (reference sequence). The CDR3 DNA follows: TGTGCCAGCAGCCAAGTGGGCCAATCGACTGAAGCTTTCTTT. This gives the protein CASSQVGQSTEAFF.

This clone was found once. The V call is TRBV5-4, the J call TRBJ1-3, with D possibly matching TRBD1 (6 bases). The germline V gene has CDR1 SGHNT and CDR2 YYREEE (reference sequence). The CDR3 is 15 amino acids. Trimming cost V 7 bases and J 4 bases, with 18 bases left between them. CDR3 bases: TGTGCCAGCTATCGCGGGGGGGGCAGCGGAAACACCATATATTTT. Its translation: CASYRGGGSGNTIYF.

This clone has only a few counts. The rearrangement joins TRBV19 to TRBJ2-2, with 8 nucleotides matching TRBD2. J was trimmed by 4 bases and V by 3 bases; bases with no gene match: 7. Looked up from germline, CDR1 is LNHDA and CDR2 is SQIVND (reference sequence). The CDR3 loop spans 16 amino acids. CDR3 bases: TGTGCCAGTAGTATGTCGGGGGGGATCGGCACCGGGGAGCTGTTTTTT. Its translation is CASSMSGGIGTGELFF.

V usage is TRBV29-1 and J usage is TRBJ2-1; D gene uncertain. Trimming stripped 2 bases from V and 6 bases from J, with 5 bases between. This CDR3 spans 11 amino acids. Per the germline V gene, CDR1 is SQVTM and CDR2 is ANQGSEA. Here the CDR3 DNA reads TGCAGCGTTGAACAGCGCAATGAGCAGTTCTTC. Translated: CSVEQRNEQFF.

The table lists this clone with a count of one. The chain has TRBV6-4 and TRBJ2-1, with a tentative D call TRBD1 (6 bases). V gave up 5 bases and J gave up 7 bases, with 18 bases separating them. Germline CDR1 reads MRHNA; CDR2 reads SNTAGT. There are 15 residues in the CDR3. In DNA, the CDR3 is TGTGCCAGCAGTCGGGACACACTGCCGGGGAATGAGCAGTTCTTC. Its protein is CASSRDTLPGNEQFF.

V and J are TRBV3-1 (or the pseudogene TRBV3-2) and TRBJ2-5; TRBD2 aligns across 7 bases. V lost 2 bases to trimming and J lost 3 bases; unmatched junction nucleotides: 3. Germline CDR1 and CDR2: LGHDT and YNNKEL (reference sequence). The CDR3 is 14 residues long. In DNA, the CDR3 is TGTGCCAGCAGCCAACGGGGGACTAAAGAGACCCAGTACTTC. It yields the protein CASSQRGTKETQYF.

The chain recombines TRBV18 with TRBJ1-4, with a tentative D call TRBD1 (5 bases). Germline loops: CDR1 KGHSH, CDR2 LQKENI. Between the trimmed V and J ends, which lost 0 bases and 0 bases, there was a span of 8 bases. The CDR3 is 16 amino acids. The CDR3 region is CASSPPTGATNEKLFF. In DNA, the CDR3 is TGTGCCAGCTCACCACCAACGGGGGCAACTAATGAAAAACTGTTTTTT.

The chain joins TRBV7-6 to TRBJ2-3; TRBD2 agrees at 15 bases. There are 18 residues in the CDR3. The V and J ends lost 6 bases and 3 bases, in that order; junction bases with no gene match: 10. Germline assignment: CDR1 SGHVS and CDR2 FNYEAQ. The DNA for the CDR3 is TGTGCCAGCAGTCGCTGGACTAGCGGGGGGGCCGGGACAGATACGCAGTATTTT. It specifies CASSRWTSGGAGTDTQYF.

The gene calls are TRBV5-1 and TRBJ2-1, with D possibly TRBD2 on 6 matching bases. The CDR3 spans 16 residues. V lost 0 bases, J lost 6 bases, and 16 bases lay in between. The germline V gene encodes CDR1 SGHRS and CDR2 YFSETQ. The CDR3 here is CASSLDWPGGSNEQFF. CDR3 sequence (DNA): TGCGCCAGCAGCTTGGATTGGCCCGGAGGGAGCAATGAGCAGTTCTTC. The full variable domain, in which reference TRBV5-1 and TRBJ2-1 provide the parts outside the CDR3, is KAGVTQTPRYLIKTRGQQVTLSCSPISGHRSVSWYQQTPGQGLQFLFEYFSETQRNKGNFPGRFSGRQFSNSRSEMNVSTLELGDSALYLCASSLDWPGGSNEQFFGPGTRLTVL.

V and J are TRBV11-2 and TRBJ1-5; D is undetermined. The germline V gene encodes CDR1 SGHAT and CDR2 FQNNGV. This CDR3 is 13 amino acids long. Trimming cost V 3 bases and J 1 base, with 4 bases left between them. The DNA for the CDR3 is TGTGCCAGCAGCTTCGGGAGCAATCAGCCCCAGCATTTT. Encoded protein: CASSFGSNQPQHF.

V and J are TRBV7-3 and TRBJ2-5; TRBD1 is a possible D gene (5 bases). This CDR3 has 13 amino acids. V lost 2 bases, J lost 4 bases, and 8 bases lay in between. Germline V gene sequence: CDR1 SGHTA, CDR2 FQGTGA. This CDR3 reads CASSLGAGETQYF. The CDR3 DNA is TGTGCCAGCAGCTTAGGGGCTGGAGAGACCCAGTACTTC.

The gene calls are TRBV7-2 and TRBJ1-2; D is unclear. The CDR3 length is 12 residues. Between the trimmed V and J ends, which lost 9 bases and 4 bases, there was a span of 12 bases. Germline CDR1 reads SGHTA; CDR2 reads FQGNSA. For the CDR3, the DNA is TGTGCCAGTCGGGGAGCCGGCTATGGCTACACCTTC. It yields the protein CASRGAGYGYTF.

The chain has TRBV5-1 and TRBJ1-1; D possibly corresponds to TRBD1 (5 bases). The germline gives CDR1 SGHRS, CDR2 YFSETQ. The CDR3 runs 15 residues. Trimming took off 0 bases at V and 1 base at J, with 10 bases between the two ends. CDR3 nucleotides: TGCGCCAGCAGCTTGGGGGGCAGAGCGAACACTGAAGCTTTCTTT. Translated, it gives CASSLGGRANTEAFF.

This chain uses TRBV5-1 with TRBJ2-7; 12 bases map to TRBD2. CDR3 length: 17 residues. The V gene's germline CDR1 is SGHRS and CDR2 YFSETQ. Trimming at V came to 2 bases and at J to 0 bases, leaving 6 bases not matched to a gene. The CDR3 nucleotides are TGCGCCAGCAGCTTCGGACTAGCGGGACCCAACTCCTACGAGCAGTACTTC. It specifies CASSFGLAGPNSYEQYF.

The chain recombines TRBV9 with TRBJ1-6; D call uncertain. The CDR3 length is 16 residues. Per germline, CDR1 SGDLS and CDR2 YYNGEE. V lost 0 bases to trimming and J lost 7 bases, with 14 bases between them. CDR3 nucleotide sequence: TGTGCCAGCAGCGTAGGAGCAGGTTACTTGAATTCACCCCTCCACTTT. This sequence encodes CASSVGAGYLNSPLHF.

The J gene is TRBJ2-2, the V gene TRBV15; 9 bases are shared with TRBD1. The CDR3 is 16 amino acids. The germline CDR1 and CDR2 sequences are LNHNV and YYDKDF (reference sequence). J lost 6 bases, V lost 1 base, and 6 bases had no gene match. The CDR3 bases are TGTGCCACCAGCAGAGGGCAGGACAGGGGTTCCGGGGAGCTGTTTTTT. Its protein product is CATSRGQDRGSGELFF.

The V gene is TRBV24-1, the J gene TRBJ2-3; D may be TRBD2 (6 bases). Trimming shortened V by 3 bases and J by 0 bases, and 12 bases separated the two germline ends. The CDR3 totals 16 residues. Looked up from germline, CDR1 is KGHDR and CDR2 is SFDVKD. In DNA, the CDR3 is TGTGCCACCAGTGATCGTAGCGGCCCGAGCACAGATACGCAGTATTTT. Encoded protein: CATSDRSGPSTDTQYF.

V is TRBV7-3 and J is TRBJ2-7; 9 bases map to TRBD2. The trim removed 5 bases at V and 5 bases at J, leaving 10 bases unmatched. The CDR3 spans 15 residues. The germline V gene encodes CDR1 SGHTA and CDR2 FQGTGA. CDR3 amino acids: CASSPGAGGPHEQYF. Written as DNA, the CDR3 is TGTGCCAGCAGCCCCGGGGCGGGAGGGCCCCACGAGCAGTACTTC.

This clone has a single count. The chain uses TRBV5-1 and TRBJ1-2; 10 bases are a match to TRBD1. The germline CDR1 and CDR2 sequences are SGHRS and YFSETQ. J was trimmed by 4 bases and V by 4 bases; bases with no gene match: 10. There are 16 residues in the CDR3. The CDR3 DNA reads TGCGCCAGCAGCCCGGGACAGGGGTTGATTGGCTATGGCTACACCTTC. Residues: CASSPGQGLIGYGYTF.

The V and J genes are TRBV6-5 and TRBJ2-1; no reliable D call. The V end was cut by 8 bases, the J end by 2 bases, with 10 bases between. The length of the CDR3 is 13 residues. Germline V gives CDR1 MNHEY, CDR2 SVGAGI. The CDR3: CASLTGAYNEQFF. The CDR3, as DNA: TGTGCCAGCCTAACCGGAGCCTACAATGAGCAGTTCTTC.

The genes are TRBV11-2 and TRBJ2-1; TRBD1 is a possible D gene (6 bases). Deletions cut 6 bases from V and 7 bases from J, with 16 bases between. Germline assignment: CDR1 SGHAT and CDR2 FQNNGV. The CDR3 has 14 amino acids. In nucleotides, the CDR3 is TGTGCCAGCAGTCAGGGGTTCCGGGAAAATGAGCAGTTCTTC. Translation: CASSQGFRENEQFF. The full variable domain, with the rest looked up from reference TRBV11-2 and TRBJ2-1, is EAGVAQSPRYKIIEKRQSVAFWCNPISGHATLYWYQQILGQGPKLLIQFQNNGVVDDSQLPKDRFSAERLKGVDSTLKIQPAKLEDSAVYLCASSQGFRENEQFFGPGTRLTVL.

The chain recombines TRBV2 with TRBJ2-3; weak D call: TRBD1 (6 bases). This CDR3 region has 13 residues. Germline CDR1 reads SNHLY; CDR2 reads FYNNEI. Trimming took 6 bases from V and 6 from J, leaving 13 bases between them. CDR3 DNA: TGTGCCAGCAGCCCACAGGGATGGGATACGCAGTATTTT. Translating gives CASSPQGWDTQYF.